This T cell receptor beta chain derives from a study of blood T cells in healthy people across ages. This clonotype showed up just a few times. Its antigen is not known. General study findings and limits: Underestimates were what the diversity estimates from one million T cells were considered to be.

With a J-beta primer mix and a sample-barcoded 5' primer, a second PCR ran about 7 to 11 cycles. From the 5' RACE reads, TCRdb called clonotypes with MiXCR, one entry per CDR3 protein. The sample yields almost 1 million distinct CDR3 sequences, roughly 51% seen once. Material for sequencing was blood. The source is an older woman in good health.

CDR3 protein: CSGRPKSSGSHNEQFF. The CDR3 DNA sequence: TGCAGCGGCCGCCCGAAGTCGAGCGGGAGCCACAATGAGCAGTTCTTC. The gene calls are TRBV29-1 and TRBJ2-1; 8 nucleotides match TRBD2. The germline CDR1 and CDR2 sequences are SQVTM and ANQGSEA. The CDR3 has 16 residues. With V trimmed by 7 bases and J by 5 bases, 16 bases remained unmatched.